One sample yielded the 14 T cell receptor beta chains listed below, sequenced in a study of blood T cell repertoires in COVID-19. Assay: immunoSEQ multiplex PCR; the TCRdb copy retains only in-frame clones and omits some. The data show around 200,000 clones, 83% seen once. Specimen: peripheral blood. These receptors originate from a woman aged 35 to 49 with active or convalescent COVID-19.

The chain employs TRBV7-6 and TRBJ1-5; TRBD1 aligns across 7 bases. The length of the CDR3 is 17 residues. Trimming cost V 4 bases and J 5 bases; bases outside gene matches: 14. CDR1 and CDR2 from the germline V gene are SGHVS and FNYEAQ. The CDR3 sequence: CASSSDLSGQLYQPQHF. The CDR3 DNA reads as TGTGCCAGCAGCTCAGATCTGTCGGGACAGTTGTATCAGCCCCAGCATTTT.

The chain uses TRBV7-2 and TRBJ1-5; no clear D. CDR3 length equals 13 residues. Trimming pared 5 bases from V and 4 bases from J, leaving 9 bases between. Germline V gene data show CDR1 as SGHTA and CDR2 as FQGNSA. CDR3 bases: TGTGCCAGCAGCCCCGGGAGGAATCAGCCCCAGCATTTT. Translated, it gives CASSPGRNQPQHF.

The CDR3 protein is CASGLGTGPTGELFF. For the CDR3, the DNA is TGTGCTAGTGGTTTGGGGACAGGGCCCACCGGGGAGCTGTTTTTT. The chain combines TRBV12-5 with TRBJ2-2; TRBD1 aligns across 8 bases. The germline V gene has CDR1 LGHNT and CDR2 FRNRAP. This CDR3 spans 15 amino acids. The V gene end was trimmed by 1 base and the J gene end by 4 bases; junction bases not matched to a gene: 2.

The chain joins TRBV11-3 to TRBJ1-2, with 9 positions matching TRBD1. Germline loops: CDR1 SGHNT, CDR2 YENEEA. CDR3 length: 18 amino acids. The V and J ends lost 0 bases and 0 bases, in that order; junction bases with no gene match: 8. The CDR3: CASSLETRTGVSNYGYTF. CDR3 nucleotide sequence: TGTGCCAGCAGCTTAGAAACACGGACAGGGGTTTCTAACTATGGCTACACCTTC.

The chain combines TRBV6-5 with TRBJ2-7; weak D call: TRBD2 (6 bases). Germline V gene lookup returns CDR1 MNHEY and CDR2 SVGAGI. This CDR3 contains 16 residues. V lost 4 bases to trimming and J lost 0 bases, with 16 bases between them. The CDR3 nucleotides are TGTGCCAGCAGTTCATCCAGGACTACCTTCTCCTACGAGCAGTACTTC. It yields the protein CASSSSRTTFSYEQYF.

The chain has TRBV4-2 and TRBJ2-1; TRBD1 matches 8 bases. This CDR3 region has 15 residues. After removal of 0 bases from V and 5 bases from J, the junction contained 3 bases not matched to a gene. CDR1 is LGHNA and CDR2 is YNFKEQ in the germline V gene. Here the CDR3 reads CASSQEQGDDNEQFF. The CDR3 coding sequence is TGTGCCAGCAGCCAAGAACAGGGGGACGACAATGAGCAGTTCTTC.

The rearrangement links TRBV5-1 to TRBJ2-1; TRBD2 agrees at 8 bases. There are 14 residues in the CDR3. Per germline, CDR1 SGHRS and CDR2 YFSETQ. J was trimmed by 8 bases and V by 2 bases; bases with no gene match: 6. The CDR3 coding sequence is TGCGCCAGCAGCTTAAGCGGGGGCGGCCATGAGCAGTTCTTC. Translated: CASSLSGGGHEQFF.

The chain joins TRBV7-2 to TRBJ1-3; D is undetermined. V lost 2 bases to trimming and J lost 2 bases, with 10 bases between them. This CDR3 contains 15 residues. From germline, CDR1 is SGHTA and CDR2 FQGNSA. CDR3 bases: TGTGCCAGCAGCTTAAACGGGGTGACTGGAAACACCATATATTTT. Residues: CASSLNGVTGNTIYF.

The J gene is TRBJ2-3, the V gene TRBV7-2, with a tentative D call TRBD2 (7 bases). Germline V gene data show CDR1 as SGHTA and CDR2 as FQGNSA. V was pared by 1 base and J by 6 bases, with 20 bases between. The CDR3 consists of 17 residues. The CDR3 region is CASSLGVWRGQGDTQYF. For the CDR3, the DNA is TGTGCCAGCAGCTTAGGGGTATGGCGGGGGCAGGGTGATACGCAGTATTTT.

This CDR3 reads CASSASGNTGELFF. The CDR3 nucleotides are TGTGCCAGCAGCGCCTCGGGGAACACCGGGGAGCTGTTTTTT. This chain links TRBV7-2 with TRBJ2-2; D call uncertain. V was trimmed by 5 bases and J by 1 base, leaving 8 bases between them. Germline V gene data show CDR1 as SGHTA and CDR2 as FQGNSA. The CDR3 has 14 residues.

CDR3 loop: CASTKTGESTEAFF. CDR3 DNA sequence: TGTGCCAGCACCAAGACAGGGGAGAGCACTGAAGCTTTCTTT. The rearrangement joins TRBV6-4 to TRBJ1-1; 8 bases line up with TRBD1. This CDR3 spans 14 amino acids. Germline V gives CDR1 MRHNA, CDR2 SNTAGT. The ends lost 7 bases at V and 4 bases at J; junction bases unmatched: 8.

The chain uses TRBV5-1 and TRBJ2-7; D gene ambiguous. Germline values: CDR1 SGHRS, CDR2 YFSETQ. This CDR3 region has 13 residues. Trimming pared 0 bases from V and 3 bases from J, leaving 7 bases between. CDR3 coding DNA: TGCGCCAGCAGCTTGGACATTCACTACGAGCAGTACTTC. Protein sequence: CASSLDIHYEQYF.

This clone has a single count. The chain links TRBV4-1 to TRBJ1-4, with D perhaps matching TRBD1 (6 bases). Trimming pared 8 bases from V and 0 bases from J, leaving 13 bases between. The germline gives CDR1 MGHRA, CDR2 YSYEKL. CDR3 length: 15 residues. The chain's CDR3 is CASGAEGATNEKLFF. The CDR3 coding sequence is TGCGCCAGCGGTGCCGAGGGGGCAACTAATGAAAAACTGTTTTTT.

V and J are TRBV2 and TRBJ2-6; TRBD1 might be the D (5 bases). Trimming removed 6 bases from V and 1 base from J, with 7 bases in between. Germline V gives CDR1 SNHLY, CDR2 FYNNEI. This CDR3 spans 14 amino acids. CDR3 DNA: TGTGCCAGCAGACAGGCTTCTGGGGCCAACGTCCTGACTTTC. Translation: CASRQASGANVLTF.